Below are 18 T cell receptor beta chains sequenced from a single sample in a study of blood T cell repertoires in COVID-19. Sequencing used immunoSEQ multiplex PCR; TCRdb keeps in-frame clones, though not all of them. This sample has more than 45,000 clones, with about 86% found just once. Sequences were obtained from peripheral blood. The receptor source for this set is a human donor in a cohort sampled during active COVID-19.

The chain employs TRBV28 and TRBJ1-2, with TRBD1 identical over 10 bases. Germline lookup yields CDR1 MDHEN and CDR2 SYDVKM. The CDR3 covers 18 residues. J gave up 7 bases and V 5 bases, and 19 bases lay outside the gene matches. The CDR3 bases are TGTGCCAGCAGTACTCCCGGGACAGGGGTCGGAAGCAAGGGTGGCTACACCTTC. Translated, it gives CASSTPGTGVGSKGGYTF.

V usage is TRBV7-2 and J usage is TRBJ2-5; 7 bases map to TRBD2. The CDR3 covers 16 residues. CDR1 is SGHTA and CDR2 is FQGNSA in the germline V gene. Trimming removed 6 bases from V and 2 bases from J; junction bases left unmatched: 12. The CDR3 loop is CASSGTRGRNQETQYF. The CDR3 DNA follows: TGTGCCAGCAGTGGAACGCGGGGGAGAAATCAAGAGACCCAGTACTTC.

The CDR3 sequence: CASSFEQGRAFF. DNA of the CDR3: TGTGCCAGCAGCTTTGAACAGGGGAGGGCTTTCTTT. The V call is TRBV11-3, the J call TRBJ1-1; 7 bases align to TRBD1. The length of the CDR3 is 12 residues. Germline V gene data show CDR1 as SGHNT and CDR2 as YENEEA. Trimming took 3 bases from V and 11 from J; bases not matched to a gene: 6.

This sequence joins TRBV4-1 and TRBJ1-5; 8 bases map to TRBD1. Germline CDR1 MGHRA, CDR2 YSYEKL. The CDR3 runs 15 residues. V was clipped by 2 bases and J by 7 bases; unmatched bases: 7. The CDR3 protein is CASSQTIQGDQPQHF. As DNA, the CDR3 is TGCGCCAGCAGCCAAACAATACAGGGGGACCAGCCCCAGCATTTT.

CDR3 sequence reads: CSVPGGQTQYF. DNA of the CDR3: TGCAGCGTTCCCGGGGGACAGACCCAGTACTTC. The rearrangement links TRBV29-1 to TRBJ2-5; D may be TRBD2 (6 bases). Trimming removed 5 bases at V and 6 bases at J, with 10 bases between. CDR1 SQVTM and CDR2 ANQGSEA come from the germline V gene. This CDR3 is 11 amino acids long.

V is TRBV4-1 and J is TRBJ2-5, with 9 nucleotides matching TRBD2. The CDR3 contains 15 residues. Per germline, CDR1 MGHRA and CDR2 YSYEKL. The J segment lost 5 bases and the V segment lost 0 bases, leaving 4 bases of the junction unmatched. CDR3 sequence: CASSQDGAGGETQYF. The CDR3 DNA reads TGCGCCAGCAGCCAAGATGGCGCGGGGGGGGAGACCCAGTACTTC.

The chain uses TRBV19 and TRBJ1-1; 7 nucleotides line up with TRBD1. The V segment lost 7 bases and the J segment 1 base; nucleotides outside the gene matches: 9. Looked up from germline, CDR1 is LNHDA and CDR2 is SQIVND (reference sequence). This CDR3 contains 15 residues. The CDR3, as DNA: TGTGCCAGTAACGATAGGGGGCATTCGAACACTGAAGCTTTCTTT. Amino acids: CASNDRGHSNTEAFF.

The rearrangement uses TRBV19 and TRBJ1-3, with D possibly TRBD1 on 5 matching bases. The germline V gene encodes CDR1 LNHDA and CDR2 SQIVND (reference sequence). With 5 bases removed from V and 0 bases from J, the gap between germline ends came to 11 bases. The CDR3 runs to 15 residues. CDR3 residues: CASSGDFHSGNTIYF. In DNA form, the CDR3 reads TGTGCCAGTAGTGGGGACTTCCACTCTGGAAACACCATATATTTT.

CDR3 nucleotide sequence: TGTGCCAGCCAATGGCCATACTCTGGAAACACCATATATTTT. Its translation is CASQWPYSGNTIYF. The genes are TRBV19 and TRBJ1-3; unclear D gene. This CDR3 contains 14 residues. The V gene lost 9 bases and the J gene lost 0 bases, with 12 bases spanning the gap. Germline V lookup: CDR1 LNHDA, CDR2 SQIVND (reference sequence). The full variable domain, completed using reference TRBV19 and TRBJ1-3, is DGGITQSPKYLFRKEGQNVTLSCEQNLNHDAMYWYRQDPGQGLRLIYYSQIVNDFQKGDIAEGYSVSREKKESFPLTVTSAQKNPTAFYLCASQWPYSGNTIYFGEGSWLTVV.

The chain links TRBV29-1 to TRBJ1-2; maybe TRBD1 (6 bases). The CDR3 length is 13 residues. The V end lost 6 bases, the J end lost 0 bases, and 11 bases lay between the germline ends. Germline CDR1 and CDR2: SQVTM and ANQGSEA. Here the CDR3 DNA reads TGCAGCGTGCGAACAGGGACTAACTATGGCTACACCTTC. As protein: CSVRTGTNYGYTF.

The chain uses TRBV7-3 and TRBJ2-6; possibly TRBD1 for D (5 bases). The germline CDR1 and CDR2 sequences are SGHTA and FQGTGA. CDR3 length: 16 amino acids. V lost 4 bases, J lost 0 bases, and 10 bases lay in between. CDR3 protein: CASSYDSYSGANVLTF. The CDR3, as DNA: TGTGCCAGCAGCTACGACAGTTACTCTGGGGCCAACGTCCTGACTTTC. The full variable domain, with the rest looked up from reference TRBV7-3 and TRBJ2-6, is GAGVSQTPSNKVTEKGKYVELRCDPISGHTALYWYRQSLGQGPEFLIYFQGTGAADDSGLPNDRFFAVRPEGSVSTLKIQRTERGDSAVYLCASSYDSYSGANVLTFGAGSRLTVL.

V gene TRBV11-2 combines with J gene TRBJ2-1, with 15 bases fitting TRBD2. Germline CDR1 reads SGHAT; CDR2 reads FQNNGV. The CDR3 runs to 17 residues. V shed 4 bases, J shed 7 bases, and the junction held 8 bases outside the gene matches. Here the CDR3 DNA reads TGTGCCAGCAGCTCCTCCGGGACTAGCGGGGGGCAGAATGAGCAGTTCTTC. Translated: CASSSSGTSGGQNEQFF.

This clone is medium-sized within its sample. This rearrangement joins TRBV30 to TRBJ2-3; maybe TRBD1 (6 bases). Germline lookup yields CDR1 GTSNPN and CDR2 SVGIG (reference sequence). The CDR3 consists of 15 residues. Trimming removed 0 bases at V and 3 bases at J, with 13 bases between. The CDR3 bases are TGTGCCTGGAGTGTAGGCCTGGGGGCTACAGATACGCAGTATTTT. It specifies CAWSVGLGATDTQYF. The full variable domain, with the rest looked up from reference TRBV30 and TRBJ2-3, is SQTIHQWPATLVQPVGSPLSLECTVEGTSNPNLYWYRQAAGRGLQLLFYSVGIGQISSEVPQNLSASRPQDRQFILSSKKLLLSDSGFYLCAWSVGLGATDTQYFGPGTRLTVL.

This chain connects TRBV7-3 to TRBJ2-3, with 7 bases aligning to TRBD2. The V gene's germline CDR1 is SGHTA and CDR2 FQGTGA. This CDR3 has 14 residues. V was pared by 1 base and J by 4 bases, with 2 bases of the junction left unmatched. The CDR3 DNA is TGTGCCAGCAGCTTAAGGGGGGGAGCAGATACGCAGTATTTT. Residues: CASSLRGGADTQYF. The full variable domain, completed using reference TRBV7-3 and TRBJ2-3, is GAGVSQTPSNKVTEKGKYVELRCDPISGHTALYWYRQSLGQGPEFLIYFQGTGAADDSGLPNDRFFAVRPEGSVSTLKIQRTERGDSAVYLCASSLRGGADTQYFGPGTRLTVL.

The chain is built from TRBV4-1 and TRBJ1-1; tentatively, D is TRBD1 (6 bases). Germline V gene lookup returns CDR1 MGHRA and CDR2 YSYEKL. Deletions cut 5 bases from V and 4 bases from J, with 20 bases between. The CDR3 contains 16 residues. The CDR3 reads CASSFAQPGRGTEAFF. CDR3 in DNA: TGCGCCAGCAGCTTTGCCCAGCCGGGCAGGGGCACTGAAGCTTTCTTT.

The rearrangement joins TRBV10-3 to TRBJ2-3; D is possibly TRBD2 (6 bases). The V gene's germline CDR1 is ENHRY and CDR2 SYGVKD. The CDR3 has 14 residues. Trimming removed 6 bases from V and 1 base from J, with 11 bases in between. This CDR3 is CAISPLAGTDTQYF. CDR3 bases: TGTGCCATCAGCCCATTAGCGGGCACAGATACGCAGTATTTT.

The CDR3 loop reads CASSQDVGARRRNQPQHF. The CDR3 nucleotides read TGCGCCAGCAGCCAAGACGTGGGGGCGCGGAGACGCAATCAGCCCCAGCATTTT. The rearrangement joins TRBV4-1 to TRBJ1-5, with D perhaps matching TRBD1 (6 bases). The ends were cut back, 0 bases at V and 2 bases at J, with 17 bases in the middle. The CDR3 runs 18 residues. CDR1 is MGHRA, CDR2 YSYEKL, per germline.

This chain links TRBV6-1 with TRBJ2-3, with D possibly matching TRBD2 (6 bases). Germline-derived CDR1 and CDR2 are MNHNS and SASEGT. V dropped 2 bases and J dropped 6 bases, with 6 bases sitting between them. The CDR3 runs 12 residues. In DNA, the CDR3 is TGTGCCAGCAGTGAACTAGCGGATACGCAGTATTTT. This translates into CASSELADTQYF.